This TCR beta chain was profiled in a study of shared clonotypes between healthy human individuals. The run depth of the assay was deep. Profiled with immunoSEQ multiplex PCR; TCRdb holds only in-frame clones, not every one. The table includes about 2.4 million clones, under 95% detected once. This receptor was identified in a man aged 18 to 29 in good health. Some clones in this sample may be carry-over from other donors' samples. Sample: naive CD4+ T cells from PBMCs. Subset here: CD45RA+ positively selected.

The CDR3 region has the DNA TGTGCCAGCAGTCAGGACGCTAGCTTCTCCTACGAGCAGTACTTC. As protein: CASSQDASFSYEQYF. The V call is TRBV9, the J call TRBJ2-7; D might be TRBD2 (5 bases). The CDR3 covers 15 residues. Per germline, CDR1 SGDLS and CDR2 YYNGEE. Trimming took 5 bases from V and 0 from J, leaving 15 bases between them.